This T cell receptor (beta chain) appears in the sequencing data of a study of T cell responses to AZD1222 COVID-19 vaccine. As for the study in general: Researchers grouped second doses given at about 4 or about 12 weeks into one pool. Overall study findings and caveats: Seropositive at baseline were only five or six AZD1222 recipients.

CDR3 length equals 14 residues. Between the trimmed V and J ends, which lost 2 bases and 2 bases, there was a span of 8 bases. From germline, CDR1 is MNHNS and CDR2 SASEGT. TCRdb's copy holds only in-frame clones and misses some; the assay was immunoSEQ multiplex PCR. The sample holds approximately 100,000 clones, approximately 90% seen once. Turning to this clone: The antigen remains unidentified.

The rearrangement uses TRBV6-1 and TRBJ2-3, with unresolved D. The sequencing used peripheral blood, collected on day 0 of AZD1222 vaccination. This TCR came from an adult in good health. This CDR3 reads CASSEYQLTDTQYF. CDR3 nucleotide sequence: TGTGCCAGCAGTGAATACCAGCTCACAGATACGCAGTATTTT.